These T cell receptor beta chains were read from a single sample in a study of blood T cell repertoires in COVID-19. TCRdb keeps only in-frame clones here, not all; method: immunoSEQ multiplex PCR. Here the sample spans fewer than 70,000 clones, roughly 85% being singletons. Sequencing was carried out using peripheral blood. These receptors all come from a man aged 50 to 59 with acute or convalescent COVID-19. CDR3s include the opening cysteine and the closing phenylalanine or tryptophan. A D gene is named only where the DNA matches it firmly. Clone size, where shown, is once, few, many, or a class for clones that have expanded.

V gene	D gene	clone size	J gene	CDR3 DNA	CDR3 protein
TRBV19	TRBD1	-	TRBJ2-1	TGTGCCACTACCCGGGGACAGGGTAACAATGAGCAGTTCTTC	CATTRGQGNNEQFF
TRBV4-2	-	-	TRBJ2-3	TGTGCCAGCAGCCAAGATAGGAGTGATACGCAGTATTTT	CASSQDRSDTQYF
TRBV19	TRBD1	-	TRBJ1-5	TGTGCCAGTAGTGCGCACAGGGGACAGGGGGTAAACAGTAATCAGCCCCAGCATTTT	CASSAHRGQGVNSNQPQHF
TRBV7-2	-	-	TRBJ2-1	TGTGCCAGCAGTTCTAACTACAATGAGCAGTTCTTC	CASSSNYNEQFF
TRBV4-1	-	few	TRBJ1-3	TGCGCCAGCAGCCAAGAGGGGGGTTCTGGAAACACCATATATTTT	CASSQEGGSGNTIYF
TRBV29-1	-	-	TRBJ2-1	TGCAGTGTCCCTGGAGTTAGAAATGAGCAGTTCTTC	CSVPGVRNEQFF
TRBV29-1	-	few	TRBJ2-1	TGCAGCGTTTTCCTAGAAGCCTACAATGAGCAGTTCTTC	CSVFLEAYNEQFF
TRBV7-3	-	-	TRBJ2-1	TGTGCCAGCAGCCCCCAGAGGGGGGGGCGGGGTGAGCAGTTCTTC	CASSPQRGGRGEQFF
TRBV3-1/TRBV3-2	-	few	TRBJ2-7	TGTGCCAGCAGCCAAGACAGGGTCGGCGAGCAGTACTTC	CASSQDRVGEQYF
TRBV7-2	-	once	TRBJ1-1	TGTGCCAGCAGCCGGACAGTTAAGAACACTGAAGCTTTCTTT	CASSRTVKNTEAFF
TRBV13	TRBD2	-	TRBJ2-3	TGTGCCAGCAGTCCTCGGACTAGCGGGGAGAAAGATACGCAGTATTTT	CASSPRTSGEKDTQYF
TRBV7-9	TRBD2	-	TRBJ2-3	TGTGCCAGCAGCTCCCATCGACGGGGGGGCACGGTTGATACGCAGTATTTT	CASSSHRRGGTVDTQYF
TRBV5-1	TRBD1	-	TRBJ2-1	TGCGCCAGCAGCTTGAACACAGGGGCGTACAATGAGCAGTTCTTC	CASSLNTGAYNEQFF
TRBV2	-	-	TRBJ2-5	TGTGCCAGCCGGGGAATCAGTGAGACCCAGTACTTC	CASRGISETQYF
TRBV30	-	-	TRBJ2-7	TGTGCCTGGAGTATAGGGCAGGGCAACGAGCAGTACTTC	CAWSIGQGNEQYF
TRBV19	TRBD2	-	TRBJ2-3	TGTGCCAGTAGACAAACCGGGACTACCCATAGCACAGATACGCAGTATTTT	CASRQTGTTHSTDTQYF
TRBV11-2	-	-	TRBJ1-3	TGTGCCAGCAGCTCTACAAGGGGTCAGGCATCTGGAAACACCATATATTTT	CASSSTRGQASGNTIYF
TRBV7-8	TRBD2	-	TRBJ2-1	TGTGCCAGCAGCCCGAGGACTAGCGGGGCCTCCAATGAGCAGTTCTTC	CASSPRTSGASNEQFF
TRBV29-1	-	once	TRBJ1-2	TGCAGCGTTGAGGACAGTCGCATAGGAGGCTACACCTTC	CSVEDSRIGGYTF
TRBV11-1	-	few	TRBJ2-3	TGTGCCAGCAGCTTAGCCTTTATCACAGATACGCAGTATTTT	CASSLAFITDTQYF
TRBV5-4	-	-	TRBJ1-1	TGTGCCAGCAGCTTACAGATGAACACTGAAGCTTTCTTT	CASSLQMNTEAFF
TRBV4-2	TRBD2	-	TRBJ2-2	TGTGCCAGCAGAGTTAGACTAGCGGGGGGCCAAGGAGGGACCGGGGAGCTGTTTTTT	CASRVRLAGGQGGTGELFF
TRBV20-1	TRBD1	few	TRBJ2-1	TGCAGTGCCAGTATAGACCAGGGGGCCTTATACAATGAGCAGTTCTTC	CSASIDQGALYNEQFF
TRBV5-5	TRBD1	-	TRBJ1-2	TGTGCCAGCAGCTTGGTCCCAGGGGGGTACTATGGCTACACCTTC	CASSLVPGGYYGYTF
TRBV10-3	-	-	TRBJ1-1	TGTGCCATCAGTGAACAGGGAATCTCTGAAGCTTTCTTT	CAISEQGISEAFF
TRBV25-1	-	-	TRBJ2-7	TGTGCCAGCAGTGAATATGGGGGGAGCGAGCAGTACTTC	CASSEYGGSEQYF
TRBV11-2	TRBD2	-	TRBJ2-2	TGTGCCAGCAGCTGGCGCGGGGGGGCCTCCGGGGAGCTGTTTTTT	CASSWRGGASGELFF
TRBV5-1	TRBD1	-	TRBJ2-1	TGCGCCAGCAGCTTGGGTAACAGGGGTGATGAGCAGTTCTTC	CASSLGNRGDEQFF
TRBV27	TRBD1	-	TRBJ2-1	TGTGCCAGCTCCCGGGACAGGGCCTTGGATGAGCAGTTCTTC	CASSRDRALDEQFF
TRBV12-5	-	few	TRBJ2-4	TGTGCTAGTGGTTTAGCTATAGCCAAAAACATTCAGTACTTC	CASGLAIAKNIQYF
TRBV7-9	TRBD2	-	TRBJ2-2	TGTGCCAGCAGCTTAGCTAAGACTAGCGGTACCGGGGAGCTGTTTTTT	CASSLAKTSGTGELFF
TRBV11-2	-	-	TRBJ2-1	TGTGCCAGCAGCTTAGCGGGGGGCCGCTACAATGAGCAGTTCTTC	CASSLAGGRYNEQFF
TRBV5-1	-	once	TRBJ2-1	TGCGCCAGCAGCACTACACCAAGCTCCTACAATGAGCAGTTCTTC	CASSTTPSSYNEQFF
TRBV19	TRBD1	-	TRBJ2-2	TGTGCCAGTAGCGGACAGGGGAACACCGGGGAGCTGTTTTTT	CASSGQGNTGELFF
TRBV6-9	-	once	TRBJ1-5	TGTGCCAGCAGCTATTACGGCGCAGGGATCAATCAGCCCCAGCATTTT	CASSYYGAGINQPQHF
TRBV19	-	-	TRBJ1-6	TGTGCCAGTAGTACCACGGGGGTTGGGTCACCCCTCCACTTT	CASSTTGVGSPLHF
TRBV9	TRBD1	-	TRBJ1-2	TGTGCCAGCAGTTTGGGGGCTGGGACAGGGGGATTTAACTATGGCTACACCTTC	CASSLGAGTGGFNYGYTF
TRBV13	TRBD2	-	TRBJ2-5	TGTGCCAGCAGTCAAGTCCGGGGGGGCCTTGCAGAGACCCAGTACTTC	CASSQVRGGLAETQYF
TRBV5-1	TRBD2	-	TRBJ2-1	TGCGCCAGCCGACGGACTAGCGGCAATGAGCAGTTCTTC	CASRRTSGNEQFF
TRBV10-3	-	once	TRBJ1-3	TGTGCCATCAGTGATCTAGCAGAGAGCTCTGGAAACACCATATATTTT	CAISDLAESSGNTIYF
TRBV4-1	-	-	TRBJ2-7	TGCGCCAGCAGCCTACGCGGACAGAACTACGAGCAGTACTTC	CASSLRGQNYEQYF
TRBV6-5	-	-	TRBJ2-3	TGTGCCACCAGTTTGGGGGGGGCGGCCTACACAGATACGCAGTATTTT	CATSLGGAAYTDTQYF
TRBV5-1	-	-	TRBJ2-5	TGCGCCAGCAAAAAACAGGGCGGAGTAGCAGAGACCCAGTACTTC	CASKKQGGVAETQYF
TRBV27	-	-	TRBJ2-3	TGTGCCAGCAGCTGGGCCCTAAACACAGATACGCAGTATTTT	CASSWALNTDTQYF
TRBV19	-	-	TRBJ2-1	TGTGCCAGTAGTATACAGGGGAGGGACAATGAGCAGTTCTTC	CASSIQGRDNEQFF
TRBV27	-	medium-sized	TRBJ1-5	TGTGCCAGCAGTGAAGGACCAGGGCAGCCCCAGCATTTT	CASSEGPGQPQHF
TRBV29-1	TRBD2	-	TRBJ2-2	TGCAGCGTCTTAGCGGGGCTGAACACCGGGGAGCTGTTTTTT	CSVLAGLNTGELFF
TRBV5-4	-	-	TRBJ2-6	TGTGCCAGCAGCCCGGGCGGGGATGGGGCCAACGTCCTGACTTTC	CASSPGGDGANVLTF
TRBV28	-	-	TRBJ2-5	TGTGCCAGCAGTTTCATGACAGCCCAAGAGGCCCAGTACTTC	CASSFMTAQEAQYF
TRBV5-1	-	once	TRBJ2-2	TGCGCCAGCCGGGTCTCAGGGTCGGGGGAGCTGTTTTTT	CASRVSGSGELFF
TRBV6-5	-	-	TRBJ1-2	TGTGCCAGCAGTTACTCGGGCAGGGGTAGTGGCTACACCTTC	CASSYSGRGSGYTF
TRBV18	-	-	TRBJ2-5	TGTGCCAGCTCACCAAGATCACAGGTACAAGAGACCCAGTACTTC	CASSPRSQVQETQYF
TRBV4-1	-	-	TRBJ1-2	TGCGCCAGCAGCCTGGACAAAAACTATGGCTACACCTTC	CASSLDKNYGYTF
TRBV4-1	TRBD1	few	TRBJ2-2	TGCGCCAGCAGCCAGGCGACAGGGACCGGGGAGCTGTTTTTT	CASSQATGTGELFF
TRBV29-1	TRBD2	-	TRBJ2-1	TGCAGCGTTGAAGGACCTAGCGGGGGTGGTGAGCAGTTCTTC	CSVEGPSGGGEQFF
TRBV4-1	-	-	TRBJ1-2	TGCGCCAGCAGCCTACCAGGGAGGGGAAAGGACTATGGCTACACCTTC	CASSLPGRGKDYGYTF
TRBV2	-	once	TRBJ1-1	TGTGCCAGCAGTGAATCCAGGACTCAAAACACTGAAGCTTTCTTT	CASSESRTQNTEAFF
TRBV2	-	-	TRBJ2-5	TGTGCCAGCAGACCGTGGGGTAGCGGTCAAGAGACCCAGTACTTC	CASRPWGSGQETQYF
TRBV6-6	TRBD2	-	TRBJ2-1	TGTGCCAGCAGTCCTAGCGGGGGGGGGTACAATGAGCAGTTCTTC	CASSPSGGGYNEQFF
TRBV5-4	-	few	TRBJ1-1	TGTGCCAGCAGCTTGGCAGGGGTAGGCACTGAAGCTTTCTTT	CASSLAGVGTEAFF